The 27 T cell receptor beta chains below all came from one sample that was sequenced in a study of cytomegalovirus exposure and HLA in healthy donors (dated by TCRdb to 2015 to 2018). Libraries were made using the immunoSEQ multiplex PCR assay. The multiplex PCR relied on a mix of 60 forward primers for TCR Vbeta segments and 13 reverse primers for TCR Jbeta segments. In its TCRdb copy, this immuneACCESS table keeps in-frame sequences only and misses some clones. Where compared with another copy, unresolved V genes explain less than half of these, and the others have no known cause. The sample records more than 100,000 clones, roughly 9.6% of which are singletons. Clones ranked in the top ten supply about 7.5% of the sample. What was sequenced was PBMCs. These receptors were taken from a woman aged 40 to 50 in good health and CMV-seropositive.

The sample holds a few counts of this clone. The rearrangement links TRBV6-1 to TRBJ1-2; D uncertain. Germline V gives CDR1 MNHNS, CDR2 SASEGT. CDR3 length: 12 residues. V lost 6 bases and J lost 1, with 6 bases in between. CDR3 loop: CASSTVNYGYTF. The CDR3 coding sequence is TGTGCCAGCAGCACAGTTAACTATGGCTACACCTTC.

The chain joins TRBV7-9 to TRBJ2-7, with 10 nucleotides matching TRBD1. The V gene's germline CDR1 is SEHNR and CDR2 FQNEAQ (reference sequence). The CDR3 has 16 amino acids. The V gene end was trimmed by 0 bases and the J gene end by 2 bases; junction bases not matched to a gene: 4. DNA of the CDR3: TGTGCCAGCAGCTTAGCCCTCGGGACAGGGGCCTACGAGCAGTACTTC. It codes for CASSLALGTGAYEQYF.

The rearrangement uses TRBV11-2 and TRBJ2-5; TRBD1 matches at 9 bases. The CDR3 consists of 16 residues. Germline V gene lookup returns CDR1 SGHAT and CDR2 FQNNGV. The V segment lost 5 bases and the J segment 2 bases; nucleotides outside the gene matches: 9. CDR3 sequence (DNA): TGTGCCAGCAGCGCGACAGGGGGTTTTAGGCAAGAGACCCAGTACTTC. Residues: CASSATGGFRQETQYF. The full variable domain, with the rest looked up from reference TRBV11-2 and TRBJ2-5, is EAGVAQSPRYKIIEKRQSVAFWCNPISGHATLYWYQQILGQGPKLLIQFQNNGVVDDSQLPKDRFSAERLKGVDSTLKIQPAKLEDSAVYLCASSATGGFRQETQYFGPGTRLLVL.

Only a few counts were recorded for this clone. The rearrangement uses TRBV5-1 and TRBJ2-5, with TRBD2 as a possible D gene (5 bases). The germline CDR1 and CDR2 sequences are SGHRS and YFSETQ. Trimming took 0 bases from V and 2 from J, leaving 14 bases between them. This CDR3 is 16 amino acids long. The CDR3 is CASSLGSLSGQETQYF. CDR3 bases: TGCGCCAGCAGCTTGGGAAGCTTAAGCGGACAAGAGACCCAGTACTTC.

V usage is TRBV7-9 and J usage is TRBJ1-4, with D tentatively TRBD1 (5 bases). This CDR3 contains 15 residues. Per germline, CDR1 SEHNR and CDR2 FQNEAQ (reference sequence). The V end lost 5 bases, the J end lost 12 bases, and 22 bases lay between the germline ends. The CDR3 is CASSLPVVTGGELFF. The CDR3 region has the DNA TGTGCCAGCAGCCTGCCGGTAGTTACCGGGGGTGAACTGTTTTTT.

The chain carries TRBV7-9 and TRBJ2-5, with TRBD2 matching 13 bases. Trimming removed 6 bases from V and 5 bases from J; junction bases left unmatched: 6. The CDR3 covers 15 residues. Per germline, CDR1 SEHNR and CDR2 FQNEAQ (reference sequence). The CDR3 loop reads CASSRTSGGWETQYF. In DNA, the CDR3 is TGTGCCAGCAGTCGGACTAGCGGGGGTTGGGAGACCCAGTACTTC.

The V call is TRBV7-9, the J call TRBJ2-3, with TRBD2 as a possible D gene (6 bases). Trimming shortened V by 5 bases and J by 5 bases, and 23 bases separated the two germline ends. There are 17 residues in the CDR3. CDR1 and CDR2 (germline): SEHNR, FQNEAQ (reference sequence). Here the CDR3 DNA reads TGTGCCAGCAGCGTGGCGGGGCCCATAGGGATTGGAGATACGCAGTATTTT. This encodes CASSVAGPIGIGDTQYF. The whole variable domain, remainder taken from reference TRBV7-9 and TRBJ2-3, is DTGVSQNPRHKITKRGQNVTFRCDPISEHNRLYWYRQTLGQGPEFLTYFQNEAQLEKSRLLSDRFSAERPKGSFSTLEIQRTEQGDSAMYLCASSVAGPIGIGDTQYFGPGTRLTVL.

CDR3 nucleotide sequence: TGTGCCAGCAGCTTAGAGGCTCTGTCTGACATTCAGTACTTC. It specifies CASSLEALSDIQYF. The chain links TRBV11-2 to TRBJ2-4; D unresolved. The germline gives CDR1 SGHAT, CDR2 FQNNGV. V lost 0 bases and J 8 bases, leaving 11 bases between the germline ends. The CDR3 loop spans 14 amino acids. The variable domain in full, with the rest retrieved from reference TRBV11-2 and TRBJ2-4, is EAGVAQSPRYKIIEKRQSVAFWCNPISGHATLYWYQQILGQGPKLLIQFQNNGVVDDSQLPKDRFSAERLKGVDSTLKIQPAKLEDSAVYLCASSLEALSDIQYFGAGTRLSVL.

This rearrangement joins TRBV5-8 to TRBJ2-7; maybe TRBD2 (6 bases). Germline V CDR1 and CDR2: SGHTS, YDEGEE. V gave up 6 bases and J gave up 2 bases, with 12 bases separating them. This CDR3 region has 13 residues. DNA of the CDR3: TGTGCCAGCAACGGCCCGGGGGCCTACGAGCAGTACTTC. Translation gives CASNGPGAYEQYF.

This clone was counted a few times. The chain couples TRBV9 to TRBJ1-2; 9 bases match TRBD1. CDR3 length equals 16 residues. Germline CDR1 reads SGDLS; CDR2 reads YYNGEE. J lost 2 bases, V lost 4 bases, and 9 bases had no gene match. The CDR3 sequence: CASSPWDRASNYGYTF. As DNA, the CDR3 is TGTGCCAGCAGCCCATGGGACAGGGCGTCAAACTATGGCTACACCTTC.

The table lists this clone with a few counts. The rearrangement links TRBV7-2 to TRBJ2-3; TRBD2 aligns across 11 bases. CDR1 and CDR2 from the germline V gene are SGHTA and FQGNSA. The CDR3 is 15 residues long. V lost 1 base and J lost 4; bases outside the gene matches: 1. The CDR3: CASSLGGLAADTQYF. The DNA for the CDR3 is TGTGCCAGCAGCTTAGGGGGACTAGCGGCAGATACGCAGTATTTT.

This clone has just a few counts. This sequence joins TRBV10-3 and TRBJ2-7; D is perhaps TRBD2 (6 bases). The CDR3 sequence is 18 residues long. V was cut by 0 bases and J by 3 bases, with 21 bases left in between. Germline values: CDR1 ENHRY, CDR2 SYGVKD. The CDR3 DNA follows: TGTGCCATCAGTGAGTCTCAAAGGACTATCGGCGGGATCTACGAGCAGTACTTC. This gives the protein CAISESQRTIGGIYEQYF.

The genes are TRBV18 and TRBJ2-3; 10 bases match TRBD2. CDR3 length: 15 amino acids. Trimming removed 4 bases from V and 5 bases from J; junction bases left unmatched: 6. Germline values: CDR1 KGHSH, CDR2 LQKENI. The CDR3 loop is CASSRRAGGRDTQYF. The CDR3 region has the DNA TGTGCCAGCTCACGGAGAGCGGGGGGGCGAGATACGCAGTATTTT.

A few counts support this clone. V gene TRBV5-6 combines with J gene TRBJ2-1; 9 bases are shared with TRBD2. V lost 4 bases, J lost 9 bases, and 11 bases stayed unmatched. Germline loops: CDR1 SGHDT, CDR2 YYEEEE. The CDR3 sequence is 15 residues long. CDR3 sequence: CASSPRGGGAGEQFF. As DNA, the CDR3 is TGTGCCAGCAGCCCCAGGGGCGGGGGGGCCGGTGAGCAGTTCTTC.

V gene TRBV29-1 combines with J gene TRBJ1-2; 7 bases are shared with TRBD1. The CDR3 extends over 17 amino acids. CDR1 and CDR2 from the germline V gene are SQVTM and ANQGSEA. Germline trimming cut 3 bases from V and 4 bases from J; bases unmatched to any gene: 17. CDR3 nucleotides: TGCAGCGTTGACACCTTGGGACAGCGGCTCCGGGGCTATGGCTACACCTTC. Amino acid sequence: CSVDTLGQRLRGYGYTF. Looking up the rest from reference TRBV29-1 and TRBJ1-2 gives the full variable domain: SAVISQKPSRDICQRGTSLTIQCQVDSQVTMMFWYRQQPGQSLTLIATANQGSEATYESGFVIDKFPISRPNLTFSTLTVSNMSPEDSSIYLCSVDTLGQRLRGYGYTFGSGTRLTVV.

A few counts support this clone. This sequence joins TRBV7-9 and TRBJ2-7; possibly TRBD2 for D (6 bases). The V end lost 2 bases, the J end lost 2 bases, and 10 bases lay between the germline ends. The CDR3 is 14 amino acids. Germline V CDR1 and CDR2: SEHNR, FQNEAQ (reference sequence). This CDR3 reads CASSLKGGTYEQYF. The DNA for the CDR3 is TGTGCCAGCAGCTTAAAGGGCGGGACCTACGAGCAGTACTTC.

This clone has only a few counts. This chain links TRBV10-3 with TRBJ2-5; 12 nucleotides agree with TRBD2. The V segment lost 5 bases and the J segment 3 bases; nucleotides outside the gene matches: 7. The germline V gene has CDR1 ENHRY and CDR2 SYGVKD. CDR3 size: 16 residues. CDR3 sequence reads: CAISPSGGALKETQYF. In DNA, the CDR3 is TGTGCCATCAGTCCTAGCGGGGGGGCCTTGAAAGAGACCCAGTACTTC.

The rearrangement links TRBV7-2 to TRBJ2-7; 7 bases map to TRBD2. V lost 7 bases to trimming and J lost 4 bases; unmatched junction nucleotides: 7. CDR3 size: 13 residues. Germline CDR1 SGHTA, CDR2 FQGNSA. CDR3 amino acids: CASKGGEGYEQYF. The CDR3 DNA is TGTGCCAGCAAAGGAGGGGAGGGTTACGAGCAGTACTTC.

This CDR3 reads CASSRGNSGNTIYF. DNA for the CDR3: TGTGCCAGCAGTAGAGGGAACTCTGGAAACACCATATATTTT. This chain uses TRBV7-8 with TRBJ1-3; D is ambiguous. CDR1 SGHVS and CDR2 FQNEAQ come from the germline V gene. Trimming removed 6 bases at V and 0 bases at J, with 9 bases between. This CDR3 contains 14 residues.

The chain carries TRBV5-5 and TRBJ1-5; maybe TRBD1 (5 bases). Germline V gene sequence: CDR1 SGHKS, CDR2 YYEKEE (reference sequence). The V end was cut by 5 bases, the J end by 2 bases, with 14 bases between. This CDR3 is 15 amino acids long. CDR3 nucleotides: TGTGCCAGCAGTTATATCTGGGGGGGCAATCAGCCCCAGCATTTT. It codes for CASSYIWGGNQPQHF.

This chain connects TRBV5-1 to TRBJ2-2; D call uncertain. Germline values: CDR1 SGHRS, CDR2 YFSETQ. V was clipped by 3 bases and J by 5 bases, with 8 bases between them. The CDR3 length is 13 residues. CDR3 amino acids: CASSSRSTGELFF. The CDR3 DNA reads TGCGCCAGCAGCTCCCGGAGTACCGGGGAGCTGTTTTTT.

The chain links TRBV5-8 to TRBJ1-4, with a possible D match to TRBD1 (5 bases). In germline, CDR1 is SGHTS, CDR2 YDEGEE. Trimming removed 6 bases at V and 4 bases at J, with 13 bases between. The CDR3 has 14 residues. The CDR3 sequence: CASNHGGDNEKLFF. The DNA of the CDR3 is TGTGCCAGCAACCACGGGGGGGATAATGAAAAACTGTTTTTT.

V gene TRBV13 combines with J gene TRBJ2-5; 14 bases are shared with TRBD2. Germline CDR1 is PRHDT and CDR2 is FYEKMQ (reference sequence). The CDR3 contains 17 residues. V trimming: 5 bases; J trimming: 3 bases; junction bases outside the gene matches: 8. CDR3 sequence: CASSTGLAGASEETQYF. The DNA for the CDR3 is TGTGCCAGCAGCACGGGACTAGCGGGGGCCTCGGAAGAGACCCAGTACTTC.

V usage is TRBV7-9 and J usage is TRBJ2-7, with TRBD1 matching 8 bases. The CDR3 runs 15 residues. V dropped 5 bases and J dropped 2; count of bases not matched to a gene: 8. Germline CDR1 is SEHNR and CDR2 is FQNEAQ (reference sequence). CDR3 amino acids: CASSPRTGTTYEQYF. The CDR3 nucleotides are TGTGCCAGCAGCCCCCGGACAGGGACCACCTACGAGCAGTACTTC.

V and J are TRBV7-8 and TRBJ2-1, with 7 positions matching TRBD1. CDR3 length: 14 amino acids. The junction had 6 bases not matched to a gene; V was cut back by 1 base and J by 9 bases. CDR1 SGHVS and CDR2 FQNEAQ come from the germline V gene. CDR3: CASSLVTGAGEQFF. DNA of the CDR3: TGTGCCAGCAGCTTAGTAACAGGGGCGGGTGAGCAGTTCTTC.

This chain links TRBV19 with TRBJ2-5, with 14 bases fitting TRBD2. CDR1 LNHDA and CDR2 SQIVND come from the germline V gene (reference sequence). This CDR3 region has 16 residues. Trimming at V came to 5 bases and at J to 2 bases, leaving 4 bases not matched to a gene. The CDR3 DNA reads TGTGCCAGTAGTCTTCGGACTAGCGGGGGGCAAGAGACCCAGTACTTC. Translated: CASSLRTSGGQETQYF. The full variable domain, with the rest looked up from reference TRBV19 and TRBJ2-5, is DGGITQSPKYLFRKEGQNVTLSCEQNLNHDAMYWYRQDPGQGLRLIYYSQIVNDFQKGDIAEGYSVSREKKESFPLTVTSAQKNPTAFYLCASSLRTSGGQETQYFGPGTRLLVL.

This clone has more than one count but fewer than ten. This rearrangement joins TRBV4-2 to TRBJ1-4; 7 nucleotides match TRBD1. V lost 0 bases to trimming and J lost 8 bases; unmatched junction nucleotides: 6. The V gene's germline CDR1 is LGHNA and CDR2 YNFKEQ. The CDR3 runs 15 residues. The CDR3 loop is CASSQDPRGKEKLFF. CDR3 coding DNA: TGTGCCAGCAGCCAAGATCCCAGGGGGAAGGAAAAACTGTTTTTT.